At least ten counts were recorded for the clone carrying this T cell receptor beta chain. After constant-region reverse-primer amplification, full-length variable regions underwent semi-nested PCR with Nested Universal Primer A. In TCRdb, the 5' RACE reads were re-called with MiXCR into one record per CDR3 protein. Altogether around 33,000 distinct CDR3 sequences are present, 24% being singletons, with the ten largest covering around 4.5%. This CDR3 is built from 14 residues. From germline, CDR1 is MNHEY and CDR2 SMNVEV (reference sequence). V lost 2 bases and J lost 0, with 8 bases in between. The clonotype originates from a female donor with breast cancer. The chain couples TRBV27 to TRBJ2-7; no firm D call. Sequencing used memory CD4+ T cells sorted from blood. The sample's subset: memory CD4+ T cells, CD4+CD45RO+CD25-. Here the CDR3 reads CASSLGASSYEQYF. The CDR3 DNA follows: TGTGCCAGCAGTTTAGGCGCAAGCTCCTACGAGCAGTACTTC.